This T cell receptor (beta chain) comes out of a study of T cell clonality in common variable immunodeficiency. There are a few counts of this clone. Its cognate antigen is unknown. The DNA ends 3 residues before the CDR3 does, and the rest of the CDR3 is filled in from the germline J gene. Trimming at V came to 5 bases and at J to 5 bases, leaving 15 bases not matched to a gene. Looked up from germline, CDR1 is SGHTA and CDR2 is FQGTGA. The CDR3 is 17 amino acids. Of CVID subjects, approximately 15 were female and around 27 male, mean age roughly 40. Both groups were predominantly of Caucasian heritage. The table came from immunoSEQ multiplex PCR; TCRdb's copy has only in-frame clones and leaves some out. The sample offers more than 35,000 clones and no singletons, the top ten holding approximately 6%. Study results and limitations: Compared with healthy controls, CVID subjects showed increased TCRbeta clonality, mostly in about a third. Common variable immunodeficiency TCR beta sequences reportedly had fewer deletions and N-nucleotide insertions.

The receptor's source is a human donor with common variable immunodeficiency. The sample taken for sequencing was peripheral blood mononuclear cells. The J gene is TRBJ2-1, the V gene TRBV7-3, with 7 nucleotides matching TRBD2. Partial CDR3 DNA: TGTGCCAGCAGCCGAAACCCCACTGGCGGGAGAGACAATGAG. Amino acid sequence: CASSRNPTGGRDNE. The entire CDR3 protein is CASSRNPTGGRDNEQFF.